Listed below are T cell receptor beta chains from one sample, sequenced in a study of metastatic and nonmetastatic thyroid tumors. MiXCR re-clonotyped the PCR reads for TCRdb. The repertoire has around 20,000 clones, roughly a sixth of them found once; the top ten carry more than 9%. The sequenced sample consisted of tumor tissue. All receptors derive from a female donor with papillary thyroid cancer or a benign thyroid nodule (not recorded which). Some clones in this sample may be carry-over from other donors' samples. CDR3s leave out the opening cysteine and the closing phenylalanine or tryptophan. Expanded clones are given a class, and other clones once, few, many or no size at all.

V: TRBV7-3; size: .; J: TRBJ2-2; CDR3: ASRSTWCTGELF
V: TRBV28; size: medium-sized; J: TRBJ1-5; CDR3: ASSKLFQH
V: TRBV10-3; size: many; J: TRBJ1-3; CDR3: AISHRGGSGNTIY
V: TRBV20-1; size: once; J: TRBJ2-3; CDR3: SAILDRGEDTQY
V: TRBV28; size: many; J: TRBJ2-7; CDR3: ASSSSGTGGHEQY
V: TRBV4-1; size: .; J: TRBJ1-5; CDR3: ASIQGLGGTAYPQH
V: TRBV18; size: many; J: TRBJ1-1; CDR3: ASSLKNTEAF
V: TRBV4-2; size: many; J: TRBJ1-2; CDR3: ASSSGHYGYT
V: TRBV6-1; size: many; J: TRBJ1-2; CDR3: ASSYRGTGVGGYGYT
V: TRBV10-3; size: .; J: TRBJ2-7; CDR3: AMCVVSTYEQY
V: TRBV19; size: many; J: TRBJ2-2; CDR3: ASSSGRNTGELF
V: TRBV6-2/TRBV6-3; size: few; J: TRBJ1-2; CDR3: ASSYSPRSHGYT
V: TRBV10-3; size: many; J: TRBJ1-2; CDR3: AISEDSSYGYT
V: TRBV27; size: .; J: TRBJ1-1; CDR3: ASSPGTVNTEAF
V: TRBV6-2/TRBV6-3; size: .; J: TRBJ2-2; CDR3: ASSYSSTAALLATGELF
V: TRBV6-1; size: .; J: TRBJ1-1; CDR3: ASSVRGSVTKAF
V: TRBV7-2; size: .; J: TRBJ2-1; CDR3: ASSLWGGNEQF
V: TRBV7-9; size: many; J: TRBJ1-1; CDR3: ASNPTANTEAF
V: TRBV6-1; size: many; J: TRBJ2-5; CDR3: ASSEYQETQY
V: TRBV2; size: many; J: TRBJ1-3; CDR3: ASSDSTYSGNTIY
V: TRBV6-1; size: few; J: TRBJ2-7; CDR3: ASIGRGALFEQY
V: TRBV15; size: many; J: TRBJ1-2; CDR3: ATSRELLSGGLYGYT
V: TRBV9; size: .; J: TRBJ1-2; CDR3: ASIVCNYGYT
V: TRBV6-5; size: many; J: TRBJ2-3; CDR3: ASSYREGRPDTQY
V: TRBV11-1; size: .; J: TRBJ2-7; CDR3: ASSPGTTVGEQY
V: TRBV10-3; size: many; J: TRBJ1-1; CDR3: ATTGDTEAF
V: TRBV30; size: once; J: TRBJ2-2; CDR3: AWSVRQAGELF
V: TRBV20-1; size: many; J: TRBJ2-7; CDR3: SARNPTRGSGNHEQY
V: TRBV6-5; size: many; J: TRBJ1-5; CDR3: ASSYEGAVFQPQH
V: TRBV4-1; size: many; J: TRBJ2-2; CDR3: ASSQASGQGGELF
V: TRBV19; size: many; J: TRBJ1-4; CDR3: ASSLGVATNEKLF
V: TRBV6-1; size: medium-sized; J: TRBJ2-7; CDR3: ASSPRGTSGAEQY
V: TRBV7-7; size: many; J: TRBJ2-5; CDR3: ASSLGGATQETQY
V: TRBV24-1; size: few; J: TRBJ2-7; CDR3: ATEGQGADEQY
V: TRBV27; size: medium-sized; J: TRBJ2-7; CDR3: ASSSQLNEQY
V: TRBV9; size: many; J: TRBJ1-2; CDR3: ASSLRTGTGNYGYT